Following are 22 T cell receptor beta chains from one sample sequenced in a study of T cells after posttransplantation cyclophosphamide (dated by TCRdb to about 2016). The library was built by means of the immunoSEQ multiplex PCR assay. TCRdb holds this immuneACCESS table with in-frame rearrangements only. Some clones are missing; in checked studies, unresolved V genes explain under half, and the rest has no known cause. Recorded for this sample are tens of thousands of clones; about 94% of them occurred a single time. About 3% of the sample belongs to the ten largest clones. Source material: PBMCs. The receptors come from a woman in her twenties or thirties in good health and a related stem cell transplant donor.

The V and J genes are TRBV5-1 and TRBJ2-1; 12 bases line up with TRBD2. Per germline, CDR1 SGHRS and CDR2 YFSETQ. This CDR3 is 18 amino acids long. Unmatched junction bases numbered 12, after V lost 0 bases and J lost 8 bases. This chain's CDR3 is CASSLGLRTSGERDEQFF. The CDR3 DNA sequence: TGCGCCAGCAGCTTGGGGCTTCGGACTAGCGGGGAAAGGGATGAGCAGTTCTTC.

V and J are TRBV6-5 and TRBJ1-4; a possible D gene is TRBD1 (6 bases). This CDR3 has 14 residues. The V end lost 6 bases, the J end lost 7 bases, and 15 bases lay between the germline ends. Per the germline V gene, CDR1 is MNHEY and CDR2 is SVGAGI. The CDR3 region is CASSLTGVGEKLFF. The CDR3 DNA follows: TGTGCCAGCAGCTTGACAGGTGTCGGTGAAAAACTGTTTTTT.

This chain joins TRBV7-6 and TRBJ2-3; the D is unclear. CDR3 length: 15 amino acids. The V and J ends lost 2 bases and 0 bases respectively, with 9 bases between them. Per the germline V gene, CDR1 is SGHVS and CDR2 is FNYEAQ. CDR3 DNA sequence: TGTGCCAGCAGCTTAATGGCACAAAGCACAGATACGCAGTATTTT. Translation: CASSLMAQSTDTQYF.

The chain uses TRBV5-1 and TRBJ2-2; D is undetermined. The CDR3 spans 12 residues. V gave up 0 bases and J gave up 7 bases, with 4 bases separating them. Germline V lookup: CDR1 SGHRS, CDR2 YFSETQ. The chain's CDR3 is CASSLVVGELFF. CDR3 DNA: TGCGCCAGCAGCTTGGTGGTCGGGGAGCTGTTTTTT. The whole variable domain, filled in from reference TRBV5-1 and TRBJ2-2, reads KAGVTQTPRYLIKTRGQQVTLSCSPISGHRSVSWYQQTPGQGLQFLFEYFSETQRNKGNFPGRFSGRQFSNSRSEMNVSTLELGDSALYLCASSLVVGELFFGEGSRLTVL.

The chain employs TRBV19 and TRBJ1-6; no firm D call. The V end lost 5 bases, the J end lost 5 bases, and 10 bases lay between the germline ends. Germline-derived CDR1 and CDR2 are LNHDA and SQIVND (reference sequence). The CDR3 runs 14 residues. The CDR3, as DNA: TGTGCCAGTAGTTACGGGGTAGATAATTCACCCCTCCACTTT. Translating gives CASSYGVDNSPLHF.

The CDR3 coding sequence is TGTGCCACCAGCAGATCTCTAATCCAGGGGCTCTACGAGCAGTACTTC. Its protein is CATSRSLIQGLYEQYF. This chain links TRBV15 with TRBJ2-7; D is perhaps TRBD1 (6 bases). Germline values: CDR1 LNHNV, CDR2 YYDKDF (reference sequence). Deletions cut 2 bases from V and 3 bases from J, with 17 bases between. CDR3 size: 16 residues.

This chain joins TRBV6-1 and TRBJ2-7; TRBD1 agrees at 8 bases. V was clipped by 4 bases and J by 3 bases; unmatched bases: 5. CDR3 length equals 14 residues. CDR1 is MNHNS and CDR2 is SASEGT in the germline V gene. The CDR3 DNA sequence: TGTGCCAGCAGTGTGGGACAGGACTACTACGAGCAGTACTTC. Amino acids: CASSVGQDYYEQYF.

The genes are TRBV19 and TRBJ1-3; no definite D call. Germline V gives CDR1 LNHDA, CDR2 SQIVND (reference sequence). Trimming cost V 4 bases and J 2 bases, with 9 bases left between them. CDR3 length equals 14 residues. The CDR3 bases are TGTGCCAGTAGTAGGGGAAGTACTGGAAACACCATATATTTT. Translated: CASSRGSTGNTIYF.

The chain links TRBV30 to TRBJ2-3, with 7 bases fitting TRBD2. The CDR3 contains 14 residues. CDR1 and CDR2 from the germline V gene are GTSNPN and SVGIG (reference sequence). Trimming at V came to 2 bases and at J to 2 bases, leaving 4 bases not matched to a gene. DNA for the CDR3: TGTGCCTGGAGTCTAAGCGGGGTCACAGATACGCAGTATTTT. Translated: CAWSLSGVTDTQYF.

This chain links TRBV7-9 with TRBJ1-2, with TRBD1 matching 7 bases. The germline gives CDR1 SEHNR, CDR2 FQNEAQ (reference sequence). The trim removed 3 bases at V and 4 bases at J, leaving 2 bases unmatched. The CDR3 spans 13 residues. CDR3 amino acids: CASSLRQGYGYTF. CDR3 DNA: TGTGCCAGCAGCTTGAGACAGGGCTATGGCTACACCTTC.

V gene TRBV19 combines with J gene TRBJ1-2; D unresolved. This CDR3 contains 16 residues. Germline V lookup: CDR1 LNHDA, CDR2 SQIVND (reference sequence). V was shortened by 0 bases and J by 2 bases, with 13 bases between the two germline ends. The CDR3 DNA reads TGTGCCAGTAGTATAGATCCGGCCCAGATCAACTATGGCTACACCTTC. Residues: CASSIDPAQINYGYTF.

The chain carries TRBV10-2 and TRBJ1-4; possible D gene TRBD1, 5 bases. The CDR3 sequence is 15 residues long. Germline values: CDR1 WSHSY, CDR2 SAAADI. Trimming took off 3 bases at V and 7 bases at J, with 15 bases between the two ends. CDR3 nucleotide sequence: TGCGCCAGCAGTGATATCGGGGGTTTCGGTGAAAAACTGTTTTTT. Amino acids: CASSDIGGFGEKLFF.

The chain uses TRBV19 and TRBJ2-3, with TRBD2 identical over 10 bases. V was clipped by 6 bases and J by 4 bases; unmatched bases: 4. Germline V lookup: CDR1 LNHDA, CDR2 SQIVND (reference sequence). CDR3 length: 14 residues. CDR3 residues: CASRTSGVSDTQYF. The CDR3 DNA is TGTGCCAGTAGAACTAGCGGGGTATCAGATACGCAGTATTTT.

The chain joins TRBV6-6 to TRBJ2-3; D remains ambiguous. V lost 7 bases and J 2 bases, leaving 16 bases between the germline ends. Germline CDR1 and CDR2: MNHNY and SVGAGI (reference sequence). The CDR3 contains 15 residues. The CDR3 sequence is CASTEPGHFTDTQYF. CDR3 DNA sequence: TGTGCCAGCACCGAACCTGGCCATTTCACAGATACGCAGTATTTT.

The gene calls are TRBV7-2 and TRBJ1-1, with TRBD1 matching over 7 bases. CDR3 length: 14 amino acids. The ends lost 5 bases at V and 1 base at J; junction bases unmatched: 4. Germline lookup yields CDR1 SGHTA and CDR2 FQGNSA. Here the CDR3 reads CASSLDRANTEAFF. The CDR3 DNA reads TGTGCCAGCAGCCTCGACAGGGCGAACACTGAAGCTTTCTTT.

V and J are TRBV7-8 and TRBJ1-1; possible D gene TRBD1, 5 bases. Germline CDR1 and CDR2: SGHVS and FQNEAQ. Trimming shortened V by 1 base and J by 1 base, and 13 bases separated the two germline ends. This CDR3 spans 16 amino acids. The CDR3 here is CASSLGGGVANTEAFF. DNA for the CDR3: TGTGCCAGCAGCTTAGGGGGCGGGGTTGCGAACACTGAAGCTTTCTTT.

The CDR3 nucleotides are TGTGCCAGTAGTGATAGGACAGGGTTCAATGAGCAGTTCTTC. This translates into CASSDRTGFNEQFF. This rearrangement joins TRBV19 to TRBJ2-1; TRBD1 agrees at 8 bases. This CDR3 has 14 amino acids. After removal of 5 bases from V and 6 bases from J, the junction contained 6 bases not matched to a gene. The germline CDR1 and CDR2 sequences are LNHDA and SQIVND (reference sequence). The variable domain in full, with the rest retrieved from reference TRBV19 and TRBJ2-1, is DGGITQSPKYLFRKEGQNVTLSCEQNLNHDAMYWYRQDPGQGLRLIYYSQIVNDFQKGDIAEGYSVSREKKESFPLTVTSAQKNPTAFYLCASSDRTGFNEQFFGPGTRLTVL.

The chain recombines TRBV5-6 with TRBJ2-1; D is ambiguous. With 4 bases removed from V and 7 bases from J, the gap between germline ends came to 12 bases. Germline V gene lookup returns CDR1 SGHDT and CDR2 YYEEEE. The CDR3 spans 13 residues. For the CDR3, the DNA is TGTGCCAGCAGCCATGCCCTCTTGAATGAGCAGTTCTTC. As protein: CASSHALLNEQFF.

This chain joins TRBV7-9 and TRBJ2-1, with D perhaps TRBD2 (5 bases). Germline V lookup: CDR1 SEHNR, CDR2 FQNEAQ (reference sequence). This CDR3 contains 12 residues. Written as DNA, the CDR3 is TGTGCATCCGGGGTACCCTACAATGAGCAGTTCTTC. Its translation: CASGVPYNEQFF.

The chain links TRBV2 to TRBJ1-5; the D gene is possibly TRBD1 (6 bases). The CDR3 length is 15 residues. Germline loops: CDR1 SNHLY, CDR2 FYNNEI. V lost 3 bases and J 0 bases, leaving 9 bases between the germline ends. CDR3 DNA sequence: TGTGCCAGCAGTGAGACAGGCTATAGCAATCAGCCCCAGCATTTT. Protein: CASSETGYSNQPQHF.

V and J are TRBV5-5 and TRBJ1-5, with D perhaps matching TRBD1 (6 bases). The CDR3 is 16 residues long. Trimming took 1 base from V and 4 from J, leaving 15 bases between them. The germline CDR1 and CDR2 sequences are SGHKS and YYEKEE (reference sequence). CDR3 bases: TGTGCCAGCAGCTTGTTTTATAGGACAGATAATCAGCCCCAGCATTTT. Translated, it gives CASSLFYRTDNQPQHF.

J is TRBJ1-1 and V is TRBV30; D remains unclear. V lost 3 bases, J lost 1 base, and 12 bases lay in between. Germline V gives CDR1 GTSNPN, CDR2 SVGIG (reference sequence). The CDR3 contains 14 residues. The CDR3 here is CAWSLLPTNTEAFF. CDR3 coding DNA: TGTGCCTGGAGCCTATTACCAACGAACACTGAAGCTTTCTTT.